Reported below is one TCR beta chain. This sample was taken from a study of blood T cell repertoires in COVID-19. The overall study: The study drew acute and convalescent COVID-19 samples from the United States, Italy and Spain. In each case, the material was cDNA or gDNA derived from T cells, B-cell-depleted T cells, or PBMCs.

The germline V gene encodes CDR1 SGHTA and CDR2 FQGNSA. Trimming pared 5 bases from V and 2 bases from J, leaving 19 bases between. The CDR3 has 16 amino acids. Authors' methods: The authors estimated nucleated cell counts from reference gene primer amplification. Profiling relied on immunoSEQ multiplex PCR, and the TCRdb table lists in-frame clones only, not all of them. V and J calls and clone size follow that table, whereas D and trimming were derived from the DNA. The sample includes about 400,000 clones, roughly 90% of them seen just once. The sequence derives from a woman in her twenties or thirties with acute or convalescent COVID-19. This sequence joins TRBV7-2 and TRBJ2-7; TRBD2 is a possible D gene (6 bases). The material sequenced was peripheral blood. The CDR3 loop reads CASSPNWGVRAYEQYF. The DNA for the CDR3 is TGTGCCAGCAGCCCGAACTGGGGGGTCAGGGCCTACGAGCAGTACTTC.